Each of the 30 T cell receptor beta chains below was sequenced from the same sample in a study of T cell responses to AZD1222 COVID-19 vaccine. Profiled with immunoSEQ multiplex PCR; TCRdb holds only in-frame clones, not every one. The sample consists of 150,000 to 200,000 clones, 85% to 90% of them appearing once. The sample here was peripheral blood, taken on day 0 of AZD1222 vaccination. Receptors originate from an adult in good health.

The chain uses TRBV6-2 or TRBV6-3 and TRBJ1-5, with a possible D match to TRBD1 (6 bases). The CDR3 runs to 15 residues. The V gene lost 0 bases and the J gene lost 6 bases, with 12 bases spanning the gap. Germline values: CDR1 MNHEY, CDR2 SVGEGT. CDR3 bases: TGTGCCAGCAGTTACTCTGCAGGGGTGGTTCAGCCCCAGCATTTT. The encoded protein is CASSYSAGVVQPQHF.

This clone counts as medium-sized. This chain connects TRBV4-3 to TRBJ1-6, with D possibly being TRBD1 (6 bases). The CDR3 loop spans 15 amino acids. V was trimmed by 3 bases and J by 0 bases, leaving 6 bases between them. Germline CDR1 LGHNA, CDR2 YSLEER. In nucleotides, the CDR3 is TGCGCCAGCAGCCAGGACAGCTCCTATAATTCACCCCTCCACTTT. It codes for CASSQDSSYNSPLHF.

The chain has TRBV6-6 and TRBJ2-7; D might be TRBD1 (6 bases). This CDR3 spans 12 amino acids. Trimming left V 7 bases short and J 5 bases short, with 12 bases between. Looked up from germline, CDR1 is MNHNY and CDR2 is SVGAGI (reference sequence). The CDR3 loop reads CASMGAKHEQYF. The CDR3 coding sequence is TGTGCCAGCATGGGGGCGAAACACGAGCAGTACTTC.

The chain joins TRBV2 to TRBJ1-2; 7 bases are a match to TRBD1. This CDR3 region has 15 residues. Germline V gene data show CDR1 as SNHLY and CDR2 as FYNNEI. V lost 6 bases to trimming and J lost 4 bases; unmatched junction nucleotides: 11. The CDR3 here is CASSSDRAFSYGYTF. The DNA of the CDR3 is TGTGCCAGCAGCAGCGACAGGGCTTTTAGCTATGGCTACACCTTC. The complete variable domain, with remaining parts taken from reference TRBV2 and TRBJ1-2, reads EPEVTQTPSHQVTQMGQEVILRCVPISNHLYFYWYRQILGQKVEFLVSFYNNEISEKSEIFDDQFSVERPDGSNFTLKIRSTKLEDSAMYFCASSSDRAFSYGYTFGSGTRLTVV.

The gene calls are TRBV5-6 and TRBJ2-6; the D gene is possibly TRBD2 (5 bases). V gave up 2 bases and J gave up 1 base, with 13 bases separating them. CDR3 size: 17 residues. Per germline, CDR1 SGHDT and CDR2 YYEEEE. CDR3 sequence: CASSLSGRLSGANVLTF. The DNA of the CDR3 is TGTGCCAGCAGCTTAAGCGGACGGTTATCTGGGGCCAACGTCCTGACTTTC. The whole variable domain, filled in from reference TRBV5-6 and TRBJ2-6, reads DAGVTQSPTHLIKTRGQQVTLRCSPKSGHDTVSWYQQALGQGPQFIFQYYEEEERQRGNFPDRFSGHQFPNYSSELNVNALLLGDSALYLCASSLSGRLSGANVLTFGAGSRLTVL.

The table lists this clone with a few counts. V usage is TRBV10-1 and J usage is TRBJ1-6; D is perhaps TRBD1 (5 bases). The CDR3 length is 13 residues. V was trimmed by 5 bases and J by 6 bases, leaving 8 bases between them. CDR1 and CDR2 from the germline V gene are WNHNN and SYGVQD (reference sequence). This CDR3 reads CASSRDGNSPLHF. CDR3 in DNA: TGCGCCAGCAGTCGGGACGGTAATTCACCCCTCCACTTT.

CDR3: CASSLAGQGAREQYF. The DNA of the CDR3 is TGTGCCAGCAGTTTAGCGGGACAGGGGGCTAGGGAGCAGTACTTC. The J gene is TRBJ2-7, the V gene TRBV28; 12 positions agree with TRBD1. Germline lookup yields CDR1 MDHEN and CDR2 SYDVKM. The CDR3 sequence is 15 residues long. V lost 2 bases, J lost 7 bases, and 6 bases stayed unmatched.

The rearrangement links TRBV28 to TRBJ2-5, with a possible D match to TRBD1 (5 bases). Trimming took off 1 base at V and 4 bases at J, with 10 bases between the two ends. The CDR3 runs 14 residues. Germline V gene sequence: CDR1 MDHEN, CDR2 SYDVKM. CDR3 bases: TGTGCCAGCAGTTTATTCCAGCAGGGAGAGACCCAGTACTTC. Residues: CASSLFQQGETQYF.

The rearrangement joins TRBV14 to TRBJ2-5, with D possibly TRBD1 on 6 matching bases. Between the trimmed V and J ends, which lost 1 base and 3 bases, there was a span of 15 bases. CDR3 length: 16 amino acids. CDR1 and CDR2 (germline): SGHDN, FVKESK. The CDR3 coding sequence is TGTGCCAGCAGCCAAGTATGGGCGACAGGAGAAGAGACCCAGTACTTC. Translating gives CASSQVWATGEETQYF.

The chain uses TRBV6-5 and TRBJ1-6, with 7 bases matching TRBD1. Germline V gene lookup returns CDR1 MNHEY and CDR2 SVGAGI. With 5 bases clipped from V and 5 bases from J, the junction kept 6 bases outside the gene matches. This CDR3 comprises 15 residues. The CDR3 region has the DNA TGTGCCAGCAGTACCAACAGGGGAAATAATTCACCCCTCCACTTT. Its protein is CASSTNRGNNSPLHF.

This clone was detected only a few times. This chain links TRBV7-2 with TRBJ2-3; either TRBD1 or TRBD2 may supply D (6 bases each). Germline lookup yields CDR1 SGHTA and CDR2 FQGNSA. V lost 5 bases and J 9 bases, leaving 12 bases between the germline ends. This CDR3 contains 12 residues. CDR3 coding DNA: TGTGCCAGCAGCCCGGGGGCGGAGACGCAGTATTTT. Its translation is CASSPGAETQYF.

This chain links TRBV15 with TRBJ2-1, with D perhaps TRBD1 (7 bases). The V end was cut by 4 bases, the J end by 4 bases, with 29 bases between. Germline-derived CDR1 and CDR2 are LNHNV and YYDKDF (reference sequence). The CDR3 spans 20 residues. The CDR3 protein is CATSTRSGTVGSGGYNEQFF. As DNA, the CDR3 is TGTGCCACCAGCACTAGATCCGGGACAGTCGGGAGTGGGGGATACAATGAGCAGTTCTTC.

In DNA, the CDR3 is TGTGCCAGCAGTTGGGTGGCAGGGGGCAAAGAAAAACTGTTTTTT. This translates into CASSWVAGGKEKLFF. The V call is TRBV27, the J call TRBJ1-4, with 8 bases lining up with TRBD1. Germline assignment: CDR1 MNHEY and CDR2 SMNVEV (reference sequence). V trimming: 4 bases; J trimming: 8 bases; junction bases outside the gene matches: 9. This CDR3 comprises 15 residues.

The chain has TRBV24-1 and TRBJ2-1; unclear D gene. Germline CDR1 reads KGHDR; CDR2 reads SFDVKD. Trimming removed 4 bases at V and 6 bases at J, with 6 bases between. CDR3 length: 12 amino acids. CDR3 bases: TGTGCCACCAGTGACTACTCCAATGAGCAGTTCTTC. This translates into CATSDYSNEQFF.

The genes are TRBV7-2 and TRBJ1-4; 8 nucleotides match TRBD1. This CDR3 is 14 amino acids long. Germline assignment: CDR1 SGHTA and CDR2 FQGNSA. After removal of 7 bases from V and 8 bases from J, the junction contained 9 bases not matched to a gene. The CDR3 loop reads CASNYQGASEKLFF. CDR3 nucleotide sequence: TGTGCCAGCAACTACCAGGGGGCTAGCGAAAAACTGTTTTTT.

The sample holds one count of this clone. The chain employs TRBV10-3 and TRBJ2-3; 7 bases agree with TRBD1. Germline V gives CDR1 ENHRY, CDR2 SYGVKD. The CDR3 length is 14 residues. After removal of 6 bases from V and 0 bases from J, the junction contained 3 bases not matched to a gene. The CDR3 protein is CAIRDRTSTDTQYF. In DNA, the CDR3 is TGTGCCATCAGGGACAGGACTAGCACAGATACGCAGTATTTT.

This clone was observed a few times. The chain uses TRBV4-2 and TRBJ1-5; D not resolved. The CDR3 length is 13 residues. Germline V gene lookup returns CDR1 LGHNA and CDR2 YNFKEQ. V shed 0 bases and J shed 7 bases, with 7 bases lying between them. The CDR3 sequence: CASSQDPSQPQHF. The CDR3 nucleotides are TGTGCCAGCAGCCAAGATCCGAGCCAGCCCCAGCATTTT.

The CDR3 DNA follows: TGCGCCAGCAGTGCAAGGACTAGCGGGGTAAACAACGAGCAGTACTTC. The encoded protein is CASSARTSGVNNEQYF. This chain links TRBV10-1 with TRBJ2-7, with 12 nucleotides matching TRBD2. This CDR3 spans 16 amino acids. The germline V gene encodes CDR1 WNHNN and CDR2 SYGVQD (reference sequence). The V and J ends lost 4 bases and 5 bases, in that order; junction bases with no gene match: 9.

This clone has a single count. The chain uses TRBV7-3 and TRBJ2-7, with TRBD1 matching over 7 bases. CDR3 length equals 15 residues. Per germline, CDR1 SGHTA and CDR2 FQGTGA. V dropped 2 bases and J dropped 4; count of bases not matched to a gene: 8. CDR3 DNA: TGTGCCAGCAGCTTAGGAGAGGGGGCCAGGTACGAGCAGTACTTC. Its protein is CASSLGEGARYEQYF.

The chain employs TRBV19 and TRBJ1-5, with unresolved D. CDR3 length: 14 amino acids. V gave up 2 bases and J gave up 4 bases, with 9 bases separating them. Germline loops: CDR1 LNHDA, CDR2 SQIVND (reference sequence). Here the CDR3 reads CASSIWGDNQPQHF. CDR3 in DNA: TGTGCCAGTAGTATATGGGGTGATAATCAGCCCCAGCATTTT. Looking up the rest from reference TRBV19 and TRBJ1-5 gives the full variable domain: DGGITQSPKYLFRKEGQNVTLSCEQNLNHDAMYWYRQDPGQGLRLIYYSQIVNDFQKGDIAEGYSVSREKKESFPLTVTSAQKNPTAFYLCASSIWGDNQPQHFGDGTRLSIL.

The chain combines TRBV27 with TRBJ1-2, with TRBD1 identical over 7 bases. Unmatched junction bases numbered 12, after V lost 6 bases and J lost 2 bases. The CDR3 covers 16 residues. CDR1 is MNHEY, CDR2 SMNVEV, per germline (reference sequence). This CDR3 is CASRNFLETGNYGYTF. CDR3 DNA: TGTGCCAGCAGAAACTTCTTGGAGACAGGGAACTATGGCTACACCTTC.

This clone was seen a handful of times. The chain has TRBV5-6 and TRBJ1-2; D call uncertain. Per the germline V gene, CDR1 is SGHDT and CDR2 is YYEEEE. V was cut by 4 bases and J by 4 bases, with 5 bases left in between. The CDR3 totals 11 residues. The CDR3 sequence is CASSRVYGYTF. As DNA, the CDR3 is TGTGCCAGCAGCCGGGTCTATGGCTACACCTTC.

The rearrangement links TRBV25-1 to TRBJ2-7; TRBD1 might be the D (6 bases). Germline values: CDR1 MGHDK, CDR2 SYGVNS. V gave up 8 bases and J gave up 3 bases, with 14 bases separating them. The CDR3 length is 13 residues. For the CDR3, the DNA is TGTGCCAGCGCCAGGGGCATAAACTACGAGCAGTACTTC. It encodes CASARGINYEQYF.

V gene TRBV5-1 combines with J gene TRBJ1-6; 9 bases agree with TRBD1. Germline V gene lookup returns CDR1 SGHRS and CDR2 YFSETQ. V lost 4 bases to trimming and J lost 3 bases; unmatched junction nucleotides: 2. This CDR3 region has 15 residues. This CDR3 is CASSRDRDYNSPLHF. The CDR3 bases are TGCGCCAGCAGCCGGGACAGGGACTATAATTCACCCCTCCACTTT.

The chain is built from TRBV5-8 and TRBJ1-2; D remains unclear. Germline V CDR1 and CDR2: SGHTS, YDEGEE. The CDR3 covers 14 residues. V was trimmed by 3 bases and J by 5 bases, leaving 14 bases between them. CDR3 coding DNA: TGTGCCAGCAGCTCAAGGGTACCTCTATATGGCTACACCTTC. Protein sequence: CASSSRVPLYGYTF. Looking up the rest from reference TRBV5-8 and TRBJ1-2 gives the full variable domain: EAGVTQSPTHLIKTRGQQATLRCSPISGHTSVYWYQQALGLGLQFLLWYDEGEERNRGNFPPRFSGRQFPNYSSELNVNALELEDSALYLCASSSRVPLYGYTFGSGTRLTVV.

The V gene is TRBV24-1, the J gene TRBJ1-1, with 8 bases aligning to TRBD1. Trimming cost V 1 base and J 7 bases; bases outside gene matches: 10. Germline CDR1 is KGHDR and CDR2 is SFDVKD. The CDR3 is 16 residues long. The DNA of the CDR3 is TGTGCCACCAGTGATTTCGCTAGGACAGGGAGGGATGAAGCTTTCTTT. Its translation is CATSDFARTGRDEAFF.

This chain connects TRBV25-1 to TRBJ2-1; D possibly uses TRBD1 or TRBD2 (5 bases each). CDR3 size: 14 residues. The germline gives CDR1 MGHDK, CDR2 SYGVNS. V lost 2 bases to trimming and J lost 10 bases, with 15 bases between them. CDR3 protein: CASSEEGPLREQFF. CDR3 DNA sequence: TGTGCCAGCAGTGAAGAGGGGCCCCTCAGGGAGCAGTTCTTC.

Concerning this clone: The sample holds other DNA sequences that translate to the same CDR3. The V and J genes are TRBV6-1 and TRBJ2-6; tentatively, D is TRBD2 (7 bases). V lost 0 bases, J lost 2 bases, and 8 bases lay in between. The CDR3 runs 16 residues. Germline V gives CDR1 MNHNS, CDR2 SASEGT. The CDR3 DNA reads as TGTGCCAGCAGTGAAGCGCGGGGGCCTGGGGCCAACGTCCTGACTTTC. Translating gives CASSEARGPGANVLTF.

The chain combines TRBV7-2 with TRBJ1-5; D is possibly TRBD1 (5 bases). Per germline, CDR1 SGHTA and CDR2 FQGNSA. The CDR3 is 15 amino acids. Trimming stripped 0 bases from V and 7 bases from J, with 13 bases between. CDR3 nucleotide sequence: TGTGCCAGCAGCTTAGCTCAGGGAGTGGGACAGCCCCAGCATTTT. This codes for CASSLAQGVGQPQHF.

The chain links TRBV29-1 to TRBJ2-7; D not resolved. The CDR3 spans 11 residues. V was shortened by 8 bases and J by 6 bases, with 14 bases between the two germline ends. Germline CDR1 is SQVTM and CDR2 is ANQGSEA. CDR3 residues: CSTTSGLEQYF. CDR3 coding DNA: TGCAGCACCACCTCGGGTCTCGAGCAGTACTTC.